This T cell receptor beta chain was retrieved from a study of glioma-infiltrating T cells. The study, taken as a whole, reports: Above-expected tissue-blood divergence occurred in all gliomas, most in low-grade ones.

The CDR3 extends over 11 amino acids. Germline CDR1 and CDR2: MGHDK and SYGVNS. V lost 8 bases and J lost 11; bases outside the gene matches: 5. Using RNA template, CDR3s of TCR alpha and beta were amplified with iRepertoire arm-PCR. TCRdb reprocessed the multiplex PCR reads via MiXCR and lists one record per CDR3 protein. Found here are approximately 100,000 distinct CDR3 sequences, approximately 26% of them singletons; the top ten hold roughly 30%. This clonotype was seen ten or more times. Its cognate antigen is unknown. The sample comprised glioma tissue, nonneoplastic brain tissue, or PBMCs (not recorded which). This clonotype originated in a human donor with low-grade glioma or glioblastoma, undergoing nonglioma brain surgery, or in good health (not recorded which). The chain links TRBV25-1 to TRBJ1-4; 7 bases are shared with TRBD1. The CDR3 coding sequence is TGTGCCAGCGACTCGGGACAGAAACTGTTTTTT. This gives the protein CASDSGQKLFF.